This T cell receptor (beta chain) was observed in a study of cytomegalovirus exposure and HLA in healthy donors. Study at large: Approximately 180 million T cells yielded 120 million or so unique TCR beta sequences, as an earlier analysis found. Whole-study results and caveats: The study put 150 or so TCR beta chains on its list as cytomegalovirus-associated. By HLA locus, TCR association rates varied in a later analysis, with DRB1 showing the most and HLA-C the fewest.

Primers: 60 Vbeta forward and 13 Jbeta reverse. Measured with immunoSEQ multiplex PCR; TCRdb has only the in-frame clones, and not every one. The table has 110,000 to 150,000 clones, approximately 81% seen once. Donors sampled were nominally healthy, though unrecorded immune exposures were likely. As regards this clone: Its antigen is not identified.

CDR3 size: 14 residues. V gave up 3 bases and J gave up 5 bases, with 8 bases separating them. CDR1 is SGHTA, CDR2 FQGTGA, per germline. The rearrangement uses TRBV7-3 and TRBJ1-6; no clear D gene. What was sequenced was PBMCs. This TCR derives from a boy aged 2 to 10 in good health and CMV-seronegative. The CDR3 loop is CASSLTGDNSPLHF. DNA for the CDR3: TGTGCCAGCAGCTTGACCGGGGATAATTCACCCCTCCACTTT.